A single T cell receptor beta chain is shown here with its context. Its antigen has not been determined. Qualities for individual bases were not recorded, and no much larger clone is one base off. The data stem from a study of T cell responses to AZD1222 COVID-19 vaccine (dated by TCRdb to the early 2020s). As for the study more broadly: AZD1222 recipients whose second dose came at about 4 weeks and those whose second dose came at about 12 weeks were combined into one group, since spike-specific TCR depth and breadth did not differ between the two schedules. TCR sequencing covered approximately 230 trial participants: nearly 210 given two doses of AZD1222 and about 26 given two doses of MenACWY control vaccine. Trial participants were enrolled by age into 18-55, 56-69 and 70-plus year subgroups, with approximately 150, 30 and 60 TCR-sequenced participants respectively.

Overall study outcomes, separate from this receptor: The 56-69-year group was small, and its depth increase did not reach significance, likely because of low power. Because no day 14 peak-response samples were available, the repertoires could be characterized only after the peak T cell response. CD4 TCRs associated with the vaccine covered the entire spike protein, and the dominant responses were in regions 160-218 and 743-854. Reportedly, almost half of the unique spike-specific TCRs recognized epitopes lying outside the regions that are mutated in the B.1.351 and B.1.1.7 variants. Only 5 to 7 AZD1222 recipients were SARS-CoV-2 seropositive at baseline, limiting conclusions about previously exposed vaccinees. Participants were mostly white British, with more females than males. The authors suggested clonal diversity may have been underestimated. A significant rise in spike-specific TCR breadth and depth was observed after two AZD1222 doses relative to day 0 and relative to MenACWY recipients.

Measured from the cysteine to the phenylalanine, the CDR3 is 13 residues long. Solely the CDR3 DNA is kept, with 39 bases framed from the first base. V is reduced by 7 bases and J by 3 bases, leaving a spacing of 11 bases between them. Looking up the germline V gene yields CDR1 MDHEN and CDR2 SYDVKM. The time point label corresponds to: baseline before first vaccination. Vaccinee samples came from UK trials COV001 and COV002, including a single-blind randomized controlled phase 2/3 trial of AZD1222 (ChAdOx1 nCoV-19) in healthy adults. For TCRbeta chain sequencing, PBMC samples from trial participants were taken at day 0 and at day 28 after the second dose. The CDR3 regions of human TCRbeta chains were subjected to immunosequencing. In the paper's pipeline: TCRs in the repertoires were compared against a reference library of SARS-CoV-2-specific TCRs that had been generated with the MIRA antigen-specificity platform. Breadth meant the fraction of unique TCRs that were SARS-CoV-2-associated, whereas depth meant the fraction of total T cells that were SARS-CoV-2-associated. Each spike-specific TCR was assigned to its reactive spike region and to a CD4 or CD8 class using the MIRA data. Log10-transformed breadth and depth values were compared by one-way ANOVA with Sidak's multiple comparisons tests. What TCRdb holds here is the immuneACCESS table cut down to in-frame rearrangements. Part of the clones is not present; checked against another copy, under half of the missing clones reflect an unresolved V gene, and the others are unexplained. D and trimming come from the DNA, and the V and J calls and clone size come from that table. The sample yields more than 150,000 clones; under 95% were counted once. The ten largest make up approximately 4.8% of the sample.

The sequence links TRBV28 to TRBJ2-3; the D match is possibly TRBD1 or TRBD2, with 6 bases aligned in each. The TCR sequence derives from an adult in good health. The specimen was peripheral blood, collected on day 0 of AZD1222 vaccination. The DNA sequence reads TGTGCCAGCACTCGGAGGGGGACAGATACGCAGTATTTT. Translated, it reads CASTRRGTDTQYF.